The 16 T cell receptor beta chains presented below share a single source sample, sequenced in a study of tissue T cells after allogeneic stem cell transplantation. The time point is: mouse harvest day 7 after allogeneic transplant. Tail vein injection delivered 10^7 T-cell-depleted bone marrow cells and 10^6 splenic CD5+ T cells. Libraries were prepared by immunoSEQ multiplex PCR; TCRdb keeps only in-frame clonotypes and omits some of them. This table holds several thousand clones, about half found once. Material: gut tissue. All receptors come from a female BALB/c mouse given C57BL/6 T cells with graft-versus-host disease after an allogeneic hematopoietic cell transplant.

A remark on this clone: Gene names and germline match the mouse. The missing CDR3 end, 1 residue past where the read stops, is filled in from the germline J gene. This rearrangement joins TRBV12-2 to TRBJ1-5, with a tentative D call TRBD1 (5 bases). From germline, CDR1 is SGHLS and CDR2 HYDKME. This CDR3 has 15 amino acids. V lost 4 bases, J lost 0 bases, and 12 bases lay in between. Here the CDR3 reads CASSSGTHNNQAPLF. CDR3 DNA, as far as it was read: TGTGCCAGCTCCTCCGGGACTCATAACAACCAGGCTCCGCTT.

There are a few counts of this clone. Mouse gene names and germline throughout. The CDR3 end is not reached by the read, which stops 1 residue before it; the germline J gene fills it in. V is TRBV16 and J is TRBJ2-7; the match to TRBD1 covers 9 bases. J was trimmed by 6 bases and V by 5 bases; bases with no gene match: 11. The germline V gene has CDR1 SGHSA and CDR2 FRNQAP. CDR3 length equals 15 residues. The CDR3 sequence is CASSLIGTGFGEQYF. The DNA read from the CDR3 is TGTGCAAGCAGCCTGATAGGGACAGGGTTTGGTGAACAGTAC.

This clone was detected a few times. Gene names are mouse gene names. The sequence runs out 1 residue before the end of the CDR3; the remainder is reconstructed from the germline J gene. The gene calls are TRBV26 and TRBJ2-4, with 8 bases identical to TRBD1. The CDR3 spans 13 residues. Germline-derived CDR1 and CDR2 are KGHPV and FQNQEV (reference sequence). V lost 4 bases and J lost 4; bases outside the gene matches: 1. Here the CDR3 reads CASSQGQENTLYF. The sequenced CDR3 bases are TGTGCCAGCAGTCAGGGACAGGAAAACACCTTGTAC.

Turning to this clone: The listed genes are named as in mouse. The CDR3 end is not reached by the read, which stops 1 residue before it; the germline J gene fills it in. The chain joins TRBV13-1 to TRBJ2-5; D is perhaps TRBD1 (6 bases). The V and J ends lost 3 bases and 4 bases respectively, with 9 bases between them. Germline assignment: CDR1 NSHNY and CDR2 SYGAGN. CDR3 size: 13 residues. The chain's CDR3 is CASSAGDEDTQYF. The part of the CDR3 DNA that was read is TGTGCCAGCAGTGCAGGGGATGAAGACACCCAGTAC.

Concerning this clone itself: Here the gene names and germline are mouse. The CDR3 extends 1 residue past the end of the read, so its final part is completed from the germline J gene. V is TRBV20 and J is TRBJ2-5, with a possible D match to TRBD1 (6 bases). The germline gives CDR1 GFQATS, CDR2 STVNSAI. The CDR3 runs 13 residues. V was shortened by 4 bases and J by 0 bases, with 8 bases between the two germline ends. This CDR3 is CGAKGQNQDTQYF. The CDR3 DNA, read in part, is TGTGGTGCTAAGGGACAAAACCAAGACACCCAGTAC.

To note about this clone: These gene names are mouse names. The read halts 1 residue ahead of the CDR3 end, with the missing end drawn from the germline J gene. Other DNA sequences in the same sample also yield this CDR3. The chain employs TRBV3 and TRBJ2-1; 7 bases are a match to TRBD2. Losses at the gene ends were 5 bases for V and 7 bases for J; bases not matched to a gene: 8. The V gene's germline CDR1 is SNHLY and CDR2 FYNGKV (reference sequence). This CDR3 region has 14 residues. The CDR3 spells CASSPDWSYAEQFF. The sequenced part of the CDR3 DNA is TGTGCCAGCAGCCCGGACTGGTCCTACGCTGAGCAGTTC. The full variable domain, in which reference TRBV3 and TRBJ2-1 provide the parts outside the CDR3, is GPKVLQIPSHQIIDMGQMVTLNCDPVSNHLYFYWYKQILGQQMEFLVNFYNGKVMEKSKLFKDQFSVERPDGSYFTLKIQPTALEDSAVYFCASSPDWSYAEQFFGPGTRLTVL.

Regarding this clone: Each gene name is a mouse one. The read is 1 residue too short to cover the CDR3 end, so that end is filled in from the germline J gene. V usage is TRBV26 and J usage is TRBJ2-4; the D gene is possibly TRBD1 (5 bases). V lost 3 bases to trimming and J lost 4 bases, with 8 bases between them. The germline V gene encodes CDR1 KGHPV and CDR2 FQNQEV (reference sequence). The CDR3 loop spans 13 amino acids. The CDR3 sequence is CASSLGRENTLYF. CDR3 DNA, as far as it was read: TGTGCCAGCAGTCTCGGCAGGGAAAACACCTTGTAC.

This clone was seen once. Gene names and germline refer to mouse. With the read ending 1 residue before the CDR3 end, the germline J gene is used to fill in that end. The chain links TRBV16 to TRBJ1-1; D is uncertain. Germline V gene data show CDR1 as SGHSA and CDR2 as FRNQAP. V gave up 0 bases and J gave up 3 bases, with 2 bases separating them. The CDR3 totals 12 residues. The CDR3 is CASSLEDTEVFF. The CDR3 bases that were read are TGTGCAAGCAGCTTAGAGGACACAGAAGTCTTC.

This clone is labeled large (0.1 to 1%). The germline and genes are mouse ones. The CDR3 is cut off 1 residue early in the read; its end comes from the germline J gene. The chain has TRBV16 and TRBJ2-7; a weak D match, TRBD1 (5 bases). The CDR3 has 14 amino acids. With 3 bases removed from V and 0 bases from J, the gap between germline ends came to 9 bases. Germline V gives CDR1 SGHSA, CDR2 FRNQAP. Partial CDR3 DNA: TGTGCAAGCAGCTTCGACAGTATCTCCTATGAACAGTAC. Encoded protein: CASSFDSISYEQY. The CDR3 in its entirety is CASSFDSISYEQYF. The variable domain in full, with the rest retrieved from reference TRBV16 and TRBJ2-7, is NAGVIQTPRHKVTGKGQEATLWCEPISGHSAVFWYRQTIVQGLEFLTYFRNQAPIDDSGMPKERFSAQMPNQSHSTLKIQSTQPQDSAVYLCASSFDSISYEQYFGPGTRLTVL.

The sample holds a few counts of this clone. Gene names refer to mouse genes. The observed sequence ends 1 residue before the CDR3 terminus, with the missing tail filled in from the germline J gene. The chain recombines TRBV23 with TRBJ2-7; the DNA was not compared with TRBD1, the D call given in the table. The CDR3 is 14 amino acids. Germline V gives CDR1 KGHTA, CDR2 FQNQQP. The sequenced CDR3 bases are TGCTCCAGCAGTCAAGGGACAGTCTCCTATGAACAGTAC. Its protein product is CSSSQGTVSYEQY. The full CDR3 protein reads CSSSQGTVSYEQYF.

In the case of this clone: The genes and germline here are from mouse. Read sequence stops 1 residue before the CDR3 end, and the germline J gene provides the missing end. The chain couples TRBV3 to TRBJ2-4; D is ambiguous. This CDR3 is 14 amino acids long. The V end lost 2 bases, the J end lost 2 bases, and 8 bases lay between the germline ends. The germline CDR1 and CDR2 sequences are SNHLY and FYNGKV (reference sequence). CDR3 protein: CASSLKGIQNTLYF. The CDR3 bases that were read are TGTGCCAGCAGCTTAAAAGGGATTCAAAACACCTTGTAC.

This clone came up once. The genes and germline here are from mouse. Sequencing ends 1 residue short of the CDR3 end; the germline J gene provides the rest. The chain has TRBV26 and TRBJ2-1; the match to TRBD2 covers 8 bases. With 4 bases clipped from V and 0 bases from J, the junction kept 2 bases outside the gene matches. CDR1 and CDR2 from the germline V gene are KGHPV and FQNQEV (reference sequence). The CDR3 is 15 residues long. This CDR3 is CASSRDWNNYAEQFF. The CDR3 DNA, read in part, is TGTGCCAGCAGTCGGGACTGGAATAACTATGCTGAGCAGTTC. Full variable domain (outside the CDR3, taken from reference TRBV26 and TRBJ2-1): NSKVIQTPRYLVKGQGQKAKMRCIPEKGHPVVFWYQQNKNNEFKFLINFQNQEVLQQIDMTEKRFSAECPSNSPCSLEIQSSEAGDSALYLCASSRDWNNYAEQFFGPGTRLTVL.

As for this clone: The gene symbols are mouse symbols. Partial CDR3 DNA: TGTGCCAGCAGTCCCGGGGTTGCAAACACAGAAGTCTTC. Protein: CASSPGVANTEVF. The whole CDR3 reads CASSPGVANTEVFF. The V gene is TRBV26, the J gene TRBJ1-1; D not resolved. The CDR3 is cut off 1 residue early in the read; its end comes from the germline J gene. CDR3 length equals 14 residues. Germline V lookup: CDR1 KGHPV, CDR2 FQNQEV (reference sequence). The V end was cut by 4 bases, the J end by 0 bases, with 9 bases between. Supplemented by reference TRBV26 and TRBJ1-1, the full variable domain reads NSKVIQTPRYLVKGQGQKAKMRCIPEKGHPVVFWYQQNKNNEFKFLINFQNQEVLQQIDMTEKRFSAECPSNSPCSLEIQSSEAGDSALYLCASSPGVANTEVFFGKGTRLTVV.

In this sample, this clone turned up a few times. Mouse gene names apply. The DNA ends 1 residue before the CDR3 does, and the rest of the CDR3 is filled in from the germline J gene. The J gene is TRBJ1-3, the V gene TRBV26, with 9 bases lining up with TRBD1. The CDR3 runs 14 residues. Trimming took 6 bases from V and 5 from J; bases not matched to a gene: 5. Germline CDR1 KGHPV, CDR2 FQNQEV (reference sequence). CDR3 amino acids: CASSRDRERNTLYF. CDR3 DNA (partial): TGTGCCAGCAGCAGGGACAGGGAAAGAAATACGCTCTAT.

About this clone: Gene names follow the mouse nomenclature. The read gets to within 1 residue of the CDR3 end, and the germline J gene fills in the rest. The rearrangement uses TRBV12-2 and TRBJ2-2, with TRBD2 matching over 11 bases. In germline, CDR1 is SGHLS, CDR2 HYDKME. This CDR3 has 15 amino acids. The junction had 1 base not matched to a gene; V was cut back by 2 bases and J by 3 bases. CDR3 DNA, as far as it was read: TGTGCCAGCTCTCCGGGACTGGGGGACACCGGGCAGCTCTAC. This encodes CASSPGLGDTGQLY. The entire CDR3 is CASSPGLGDTGQLYF.

With regard to this clone: The listed genes are named as in mouse. The CDR3 spells CASSLLGSNTGQLYF. Partial CDR3 DNA: TGTGCCAGCTCTCTACTGGGGTCAAACACCGGGCAGCTCTAC. This sequence joins TRBV12-2 and TRBJ2-2; 7 nucleotides match TRBD2. The sequence runs out 1 residue before the end of the CDR3; the remainder is reconstructed from the germline J gene. The germline CDR1 and CDR2 sequences are SGHLS and HYDKME. The CDR3 has 15 residues. V trimming: 1 base; J trimming: 0 bases; junction bases outside the gene matches: 1. Full variable domain (remainder filled in from reference TRBV12-2 and TRBJ2-2): NSGVVQSPRYIIKGKGERSILKCIPISGHLSVAWYQQTQGQELKFFIQHYDKMERDKGNLPSRFSVQQFDDYHSEMNMSALELEDSAVYFCASSLLGSNTGQLYFGEGSKLTVL.